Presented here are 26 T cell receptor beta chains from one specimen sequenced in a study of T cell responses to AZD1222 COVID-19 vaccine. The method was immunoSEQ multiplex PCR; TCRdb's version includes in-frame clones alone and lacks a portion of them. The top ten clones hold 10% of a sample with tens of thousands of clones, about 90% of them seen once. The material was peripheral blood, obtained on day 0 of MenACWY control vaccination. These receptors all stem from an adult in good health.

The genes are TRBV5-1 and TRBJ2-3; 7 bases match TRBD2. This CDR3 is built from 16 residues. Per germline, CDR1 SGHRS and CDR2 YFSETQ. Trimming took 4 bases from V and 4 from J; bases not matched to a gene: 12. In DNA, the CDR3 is TGCGCCAGCAGCACCCAAGCGGGGTCTATCCCAGATACGCAGTATTTT. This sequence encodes CASSTQAGSIPDTQYF.

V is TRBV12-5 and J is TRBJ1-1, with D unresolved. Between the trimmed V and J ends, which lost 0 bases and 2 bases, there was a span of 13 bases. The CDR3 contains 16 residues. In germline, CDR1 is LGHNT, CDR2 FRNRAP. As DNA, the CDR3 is TGTGCTAGTGGTTTGGTACAGTGGGAAACTAACACTGAAGCTTTCTTT. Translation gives CASGLVQWETNTEAFF.

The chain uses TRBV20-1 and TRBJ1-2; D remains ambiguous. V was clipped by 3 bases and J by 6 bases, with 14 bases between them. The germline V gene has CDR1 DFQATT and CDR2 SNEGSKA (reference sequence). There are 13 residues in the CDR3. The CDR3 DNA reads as TGCAGTGCTAGTAGGTCAGGTAGGGATGGCTACACCTTC. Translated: CSASRSGRDGYTF.

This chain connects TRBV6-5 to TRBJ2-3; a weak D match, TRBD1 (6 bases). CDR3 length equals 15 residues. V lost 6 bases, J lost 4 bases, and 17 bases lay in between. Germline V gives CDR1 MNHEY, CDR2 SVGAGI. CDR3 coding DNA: TGTGCCAGCAGCAAACACAGGGATGATGCAGATACGCAGTATTTT. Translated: CASSKHRDDADTQYF.

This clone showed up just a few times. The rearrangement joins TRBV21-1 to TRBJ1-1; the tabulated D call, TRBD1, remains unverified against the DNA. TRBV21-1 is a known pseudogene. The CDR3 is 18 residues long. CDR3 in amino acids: CASSKGVGTQRVNTEAFF. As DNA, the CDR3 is TGTGCCAGCAGCAAAGGGGTTGGGACACAAAGGGTGAACACTGAAGCTTTCTTT.

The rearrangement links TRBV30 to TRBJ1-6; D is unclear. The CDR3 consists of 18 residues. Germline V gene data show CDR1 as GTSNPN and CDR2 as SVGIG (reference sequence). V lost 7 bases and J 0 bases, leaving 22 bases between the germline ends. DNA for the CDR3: TGTGCCTTGGAAGGGAAGGGAAGGGATAGCTCCTATAATTCACCCCTCCACTTT. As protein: CALEGKGRDSSYNSPLHF.

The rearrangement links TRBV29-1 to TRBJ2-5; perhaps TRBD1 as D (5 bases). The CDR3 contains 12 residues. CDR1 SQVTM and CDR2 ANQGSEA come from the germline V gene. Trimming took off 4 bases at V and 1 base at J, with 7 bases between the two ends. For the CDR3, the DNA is TGCAGCGTTGCGCAGGGCCAAGAGACCCAGTACTTC. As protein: CSVAQGQETQYF.

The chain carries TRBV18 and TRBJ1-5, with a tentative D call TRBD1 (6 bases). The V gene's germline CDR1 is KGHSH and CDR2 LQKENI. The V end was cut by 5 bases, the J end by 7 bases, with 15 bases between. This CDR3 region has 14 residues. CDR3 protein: CASSEGTLAQPQHF. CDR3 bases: TGTGCCAGCTCAGAGGGGACACTTGCCCAGCCCCAGCATTTT.

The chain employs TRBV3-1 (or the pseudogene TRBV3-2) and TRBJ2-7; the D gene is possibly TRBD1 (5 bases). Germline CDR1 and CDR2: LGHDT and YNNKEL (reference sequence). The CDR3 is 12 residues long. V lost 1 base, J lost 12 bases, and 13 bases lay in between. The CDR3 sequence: CASSQGKGVRYF. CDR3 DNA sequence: TGTGCCAGCAGCCAAGGGAAAGGGGTCCGGTACTTC.

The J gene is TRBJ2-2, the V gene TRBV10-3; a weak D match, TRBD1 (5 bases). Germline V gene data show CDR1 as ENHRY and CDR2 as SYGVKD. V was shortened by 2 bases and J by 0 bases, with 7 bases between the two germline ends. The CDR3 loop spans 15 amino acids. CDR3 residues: CAISEDRPNTGELFF. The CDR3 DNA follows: TGTGCCATCAGTGAGGACAGACCGAACACCGGGGAGCTGTTTTTT.

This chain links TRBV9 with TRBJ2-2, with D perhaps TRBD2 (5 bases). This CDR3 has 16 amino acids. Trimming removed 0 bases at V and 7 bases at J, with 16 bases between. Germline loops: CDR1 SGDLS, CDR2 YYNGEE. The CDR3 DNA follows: TGTGCCAGCAGCGTAGCTACCGCCGGGGTGGGCGGGGAGCTGTTTTTT. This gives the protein CASSVATAGVGGELFF.

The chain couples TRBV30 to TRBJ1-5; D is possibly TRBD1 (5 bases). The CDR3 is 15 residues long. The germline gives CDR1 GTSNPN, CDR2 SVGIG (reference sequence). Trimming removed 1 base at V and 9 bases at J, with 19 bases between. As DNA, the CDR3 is TGTGCCTGGAGTGACCCCGGTGGGGCCTTAGGGCCCCAGCATTTT. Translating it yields CAWSDPGGALGPQHF.

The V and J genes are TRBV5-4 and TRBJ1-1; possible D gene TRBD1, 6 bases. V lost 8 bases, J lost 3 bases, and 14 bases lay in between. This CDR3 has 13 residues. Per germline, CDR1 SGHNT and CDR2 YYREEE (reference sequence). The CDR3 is CASRTVKDTEAFF. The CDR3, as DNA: TGTGCCAGTAGGACAGTGAAGGACACTGAAGCTTTCTTT.

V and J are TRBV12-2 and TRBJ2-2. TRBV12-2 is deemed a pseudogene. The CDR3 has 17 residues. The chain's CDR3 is CASRPQPDVGTTGELFF. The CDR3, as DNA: TGTGCAAGTCGCCCCCAACCGGACGTGGGAACCACCGGGGAGCTGTTTTTT.

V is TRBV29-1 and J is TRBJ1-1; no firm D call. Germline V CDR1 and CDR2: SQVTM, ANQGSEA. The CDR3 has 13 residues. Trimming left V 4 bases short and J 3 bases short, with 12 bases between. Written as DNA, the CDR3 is TGCAGCGTTGCCTCATCCCCGGACACTGAAGCTTTCTTT. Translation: CSVASSPDTEAFF.

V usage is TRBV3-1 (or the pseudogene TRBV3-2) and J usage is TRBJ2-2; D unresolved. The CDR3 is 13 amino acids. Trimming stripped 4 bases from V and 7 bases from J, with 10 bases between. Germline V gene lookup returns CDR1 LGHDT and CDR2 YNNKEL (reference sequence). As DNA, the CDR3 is TGTGCCAGCAGCCGCCCGAGTATCGGGGAGCTGTTTTTT. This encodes CASSRPSIGELFF.

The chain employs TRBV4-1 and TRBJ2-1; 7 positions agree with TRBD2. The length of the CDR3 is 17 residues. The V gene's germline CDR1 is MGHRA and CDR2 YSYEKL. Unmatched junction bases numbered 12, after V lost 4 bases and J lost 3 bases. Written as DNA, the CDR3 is TGCGCCAGCAGCCTCCTCGAACGGGGGGTGAACTACAATGAGCAGTTCTTC. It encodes CASSLLERGVNYNEQFF.

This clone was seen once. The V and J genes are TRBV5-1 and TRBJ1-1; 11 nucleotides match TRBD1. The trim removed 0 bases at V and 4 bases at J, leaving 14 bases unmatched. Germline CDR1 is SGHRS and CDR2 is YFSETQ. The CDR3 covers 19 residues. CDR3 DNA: TGCGCCAGCAGCTTGGTACGGACAGGGGGCCCCGAGAGGGGCACTGAAGCTTTCTTT. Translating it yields CASSLVRTGGPERGTEAFF.

CDR3 sequence (DNA): TGCGCCAGCAGCCAAGCCAGCGGGGGGTCAAAGCAGTTCTTC. This sequence encodes CASSQASGGSKQFF. The chain employs TRBV4-3 and TRBJ2-1; 9 bases map to TRBD2. CDR3 size: 14 residues. The ends lost 1 base at V and 11 bases at J; junction bases unmatched: 6. Looked up from germline, CDR1 is LGHNA and CDR2 is YSLEER.

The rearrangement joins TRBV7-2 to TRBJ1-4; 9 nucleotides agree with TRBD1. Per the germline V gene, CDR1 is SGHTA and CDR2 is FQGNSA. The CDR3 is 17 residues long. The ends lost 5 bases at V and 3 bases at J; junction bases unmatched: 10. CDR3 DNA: TGTGCCAGCAGCCACCCGCCAGGGGACAGGGCTAATGAAAAACTGTTTTTT. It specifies CASSHPPGDRANEKLFF.

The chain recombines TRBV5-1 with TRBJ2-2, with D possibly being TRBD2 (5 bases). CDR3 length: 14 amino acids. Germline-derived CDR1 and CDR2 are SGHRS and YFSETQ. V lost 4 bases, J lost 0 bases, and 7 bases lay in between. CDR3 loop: CASSPGSNTGELFF. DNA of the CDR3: TGCGCCAGCAGCCCGGGGTCGAACACCGGGGAGCTGTTTTTT.

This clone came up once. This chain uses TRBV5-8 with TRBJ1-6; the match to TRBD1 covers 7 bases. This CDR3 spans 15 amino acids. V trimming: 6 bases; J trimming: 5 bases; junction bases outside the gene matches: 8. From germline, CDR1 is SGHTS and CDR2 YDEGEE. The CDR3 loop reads CASTPGGAHNSPLHF. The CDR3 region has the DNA TGTGCCAGCACCCCAGGGGGGGCCCATAATTCACCCCTCCACTTT. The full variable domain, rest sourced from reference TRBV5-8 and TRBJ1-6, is EAGVTQSPTHLIKTRGQQATLRCSPISGHTSVYWYQQALGLGLQFLLWYDEGEERNRGNFPPRFSGRQFPNYSSELNVNALELEDSALYLCASTPGGAHNSPLHFGNGTRLTVT.

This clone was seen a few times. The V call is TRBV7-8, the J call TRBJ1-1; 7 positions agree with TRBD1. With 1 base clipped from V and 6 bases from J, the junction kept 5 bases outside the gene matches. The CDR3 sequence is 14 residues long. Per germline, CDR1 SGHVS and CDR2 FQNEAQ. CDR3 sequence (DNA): TGTGCCAGCAGCTTAGAAAGGGGGCGCCCTGAAGCTTTCTTT. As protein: CASSLERGRPEAFF.

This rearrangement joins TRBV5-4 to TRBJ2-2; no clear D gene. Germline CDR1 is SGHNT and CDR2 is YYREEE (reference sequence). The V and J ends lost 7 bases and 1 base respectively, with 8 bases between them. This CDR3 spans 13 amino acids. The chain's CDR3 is CASGAVNTGELFF. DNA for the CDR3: TGTGCCAGCGGCGCAGTGAACACCGGGGAGCTGTTTTTT.

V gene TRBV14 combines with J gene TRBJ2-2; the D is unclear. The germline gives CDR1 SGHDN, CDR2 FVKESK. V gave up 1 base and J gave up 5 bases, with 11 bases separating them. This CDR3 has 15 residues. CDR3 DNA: TGTGCCAGCAGCCAAGCCGTACAAGGAACCGGGGAGCTGTTTTTT. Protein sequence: CASSQAVQGTGELFF.

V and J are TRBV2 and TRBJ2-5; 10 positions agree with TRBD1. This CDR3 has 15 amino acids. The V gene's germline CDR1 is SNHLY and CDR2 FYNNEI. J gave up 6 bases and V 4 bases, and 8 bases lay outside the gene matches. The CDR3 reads CASSGLTGGVKTQYF. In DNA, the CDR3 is TGTGCCAGCAGTGGGCTGACAGGGGGCGTCAAGACCCAGTACTTC.